This T cell receptor beta chain was profiled in a study of OX40 agonist ivuxolimab in advanced cancers. Study-wide results and limits: Expanded peripheral T cells had an undetermined antigen specificity.

Using immunoSEQ multiplex PCR, the repertoire was profiled, and TCRdb retains in-frame clones only, with some absent. The profile shows around 57,000 clones, over 80% of them singletons. The CDR3 spans 14 residues. Trimming cost V 5 bases and J 8 bases; bases outside gene matches: 4. Germline-derived CDR1 and CDR2 are PRHDT and FYEKMQ (reference sequence). A note on this clone: Its specificity is not known.

The sequence derives from an adult with an advanced solid tumor such as melanoma, head and neck, liver or kidney cancer. The material sequenced was CD4+ or CD8+ T cells sorted from blood, taken in a trial of the OX40 agonist ivuxolimab. The chain uses TRBV13 and TRBJ1-6, with TRBD1 identical over 9 bases. In nucleotides, the CDR3 is TGTGCCAGCAGCCTAAGGACAGGGGATTCACCCCTCCACTTT. The encoded protein is CASSLRTGDSPLHF.